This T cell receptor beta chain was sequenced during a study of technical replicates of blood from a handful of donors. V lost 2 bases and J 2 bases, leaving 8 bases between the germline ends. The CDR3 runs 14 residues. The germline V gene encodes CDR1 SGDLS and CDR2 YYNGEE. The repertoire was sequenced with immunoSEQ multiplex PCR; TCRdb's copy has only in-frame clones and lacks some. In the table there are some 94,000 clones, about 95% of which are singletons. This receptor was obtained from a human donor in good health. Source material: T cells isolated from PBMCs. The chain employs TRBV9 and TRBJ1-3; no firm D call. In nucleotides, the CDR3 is TGTGCCAGCAGCGTGGGAGGAACTGGAAACACCATATATTTT. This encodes CASSVGGTGNTIYF. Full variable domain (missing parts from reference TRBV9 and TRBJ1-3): DSGVTQTPKHLITATGQRVTLRCSPRSGDLSVYWYQQSLDQGLQFLIQYYNGEERAKGNILERFSAQQFPDLHSELNLSSLELGDSALYFCASSVGGTGNTIYFGEGSWLTVV.